A selection of T cell receptor beta chains follows, all from one sample in a study of T cell responses to AZD1222 COVID-19 vaccine. TCRdb keeps only in-frame clones here, not all; method: immunoSEQ multiplex PCR. The table lists about 100,000 clones, roughly 90% of them singletons. The specimen was peripheral blood, collected on day 0 of AZD1222 vaccination. Receptors were obtained from an adult in good health. CDR3s include the opening cysteine and the closing phenylalanine or tryptophan. D genes are given only for firm matches. Expanded clones are given a class, and other clones once, few, many or no size at all.

-	TRBV5-4	TRBJ2-3	TRBD1	TGTGCCAGCAGCTTGGGGGGGACAGGGACAGATACGCAGTATTTT	CASSLGGTGTDTQYF
-	TRBV9	TRBJ1-1	-	TGTGCCAGCAGCGTAGGGGGGAACACTGTTGAAGCTTTCTTT	CASSVGGNTVEAFF
-	TRBV9	TRBJ2-2	TRBD2	TGTGCCAGCAGCGTTAGCGGGAGGGCCGCCGGGGAGCTGTTTTTT	CASSVSGRAAGELFF
few	TRBV9	TRBJ2-3	TRBD2	TGTGCCAGCAAGCGGGAGGGAAGCACAGATACGCAGTATTTT	CASKREGSTDTQYF
few	TRBV19	TRBJ1-1	-	TGTGCCAGTAGTCCTAGGGAGGGGACTGAAGCTTTCTTT	CASSPREGTEAFF
-	TRBV11-2	TRBJ1-3	-	TGTGCCAGCAGCCCGATGACCGGGCGAGGAAACACCATATATTTT	CASSPMTGRGNTIYF
-	TRBV19	TRBJ1-5	-	TGTGCCAGTTCAGGACCCGGGAGCAATCAGCCCCAGCATTTT	CASSGPGSNQPQHF
-	TRBV11-2	TRBJ1-5	TRBD1	TGTGCCAGCAGCCTTGACAGGGGGATGGGTCAGCCCCAGCATTTT	CASSLDRGMGQPQHF
few	TRBV6-5	TRBJ1-1	-	TGTGCCAGCCGCGCGCAGAACACTGAAGCTTTCTTT	CASRAQNTEAFF
-	TRBV5-1	TRBJ1-6	TRBD1	TGCGCCAGCCGTGGCGGGGACAGGGGAAATTCACCCCTCCACTTT	CASRGGDRGNSPLHF
few	TRBV7-2	TRBJ2-2	-	TGTGCCAGCAGCTTAGGGACTCTGAACACCGGGGAGCTGTTTTTT	CASSLGTLNTGELFF
-	TRBV20-1	TRBJ2-7	TRBD1	TGCAGTGCTAGTCCGGGACAGGGCCTCCACTACGAGCAGTACTTC	CSASPGQGLHYEQYF
-	TRBV7-3	TRBJ2-3	-	TGTGCCAGCAGCCCTAGTGCGGGCCAGTGGACAGATACGCAGTATTTT	CASSPSAGQWTDTQYF
-	TRBV30	TRBJ2-7	TRBD1	TGTGCCTGGAGTCCCTCCGGGACAGGGTTTTACGAGCAGTACTTC	CAWSPSGTGFYEQYF
-	TRBV6-5	TRBJ1-3	-	TGTGCCAGCAGTTACGGGGACACTGGAAACACCATATATTTT	CASSYGDTGNTIYF
-	TRBV7-6	TRBJ2-5	TRBD2	TGTGCCAGCAGCTCCAGACTAGCGGGAGGGGAGACCCAGTACTTC	CASSSRLAGGETQYF
-	TRBV4-3	TRBJ2-2	TRBD2	TGCGCCAGCAGCCAAGGGACTAGCGGGAGGTCGGCCGGGGAGCTGTTTTTT	CASSQGTSGRSAGELFF
-	TRBV19	TRBJ2-1	-	TGTGCCAGTAGTATCGGCGGTAGGAATGAGCAGTTCTTC	CASSIGGRNEQFF
once	TRBV27	TRBJ1-2	TRBD1	TGTGCCAGCAGTTCGTATCCTCCGGGACAGGGGGCGGAAGGCTACACCTTC	CASSSYPPGQGAEGYTF
few	TRBV6-6	TRBJ2-7	TRBD1	TGTGCCAGCAGGACAGGGGGTGCCTACGAGCAGTACTTC	CASRTGGAYEQYF
once	TRBV7-6	TRBJ1-1	-	TGTGCCAGCAGCTTAGCGCGGGGGATAACCACTGAAGCTTTCTTT	CASSLARGITTEAFF
few	TRBV5-1	TRBJ2-7	TRBD2	TGCGCCACCTCCGTGGGCGGGAGGGGGTCGGACGAGCAGTACTTC	CATSVGGRGSDEQYF
once	TRBV7-8	TRBJ1-1	-	TGTGCCAGCAATGCCGGGGGGTTCACTGAAGCTTTCTTT	CASNAGGFTEAFF
-	TRBV7-2	TRBJ1-5	-	TGTGCCAGCAGCTTAAGGGCAGGGAATCAGCCCCAGCATTTT	CASSLRAGNQPQHF
-	TRBV4-3	TRBJ1-5	-	TGCGCCAGCAGCCAGGATGGAAGGGGCGCAAGTCGCAATCAGCCCCAGCATTTT	CASSQDGRGASRNQPQHF
-	TRBV24-1	TRBJ2-2	TRBD1	TGTGCCACCAGGGGACAGGGCGGGGGCACCGGGGAGCTGTTTTTT	CATRGQGGGTGELFF
-	TRBV5-1	TRBJ2-1	-	TGCGCCAGCAGCTTGATGCCGAGCTCCTACAATGAGCAGTTCTTC	CASSLMPSSYNEQFF
-	TRBV27	TRBJ1-2	-	TGTGCCAGCAGTGGTCCGGGGCAGGATAAGGTTGGCTACACCTTC	CASSGPGQDKVGYTF
few	TRBV5-1	TRBJ1-1	-	TGCGCCAGCAGCTCCTCCGGGACGGTGAACACTGAAGCTTTCTTT	CASSSSGTVNTEAFF
-	TRBV7-2	TRBJ2-1	-	TGTGCCAGCAGCTTATTCCGTACTCGGGGTGAGCAGTTCTTC	CASSLFRTRGEQFF
-	TRBV15	TRBJ2-2	TRBD2	TGTGCCACCAGCAGAGATCTAACCAGCGGGAGGATTTCCGGGGAGCTGTTTTTT	CATSRDLTSGRISGELFF
-	TRBV29-1	TRBJ1-2	TRBD1	TGCAGCGCTAAGGACAGGGTAGACTATGGCTACACCTTC	CSAKDRVDYGYTF
-	TRBV7-3	TRBJ2-1	-	TGTGCCAGCAGCGTTGTTGAGCTCGGATACAATGAGCAGTTCTTC	CASSVVELGYNEQFF
-	TRBV6-2/TRBV6-3	TRBJ2-5	TRBD2	TGTGCCAGCAGCCGGGGGGAGGGCTGGAAGACCCAGTACTTC	CASSRGEGWKTQYF
-	TRBV6-2/TRBV6-3	TRBJ1-5	-	TGTGCCAGCAGCCGGGACCTTCTTATTGAGCCCCAGCATTTT	CASSRDLLIEPQHF
few	TRBV7-3	TRBJ2-1	-	TGTGCCAGCAGCCCTCAGGGCGGGAACGTGGTAAATGAGCAGTTCTTC	CASSPQGGNVVNEQFF
-	TRBV27	TRBJ2-7	-	TGTGCCAGCAGTTCCCACGGGACCCCCTACGAGCAGTACTTC	CASSSHGTPYEQYF
-	TRBV11-3	TRBJ2-2	-	TGTGCCAGCAGCTCCCCTGGGTACACCGGGGAGCTGTTTTTT	CASSSPGYTGELFF
-	TRBV6-2/TRBV6-3	TRBJ2-2	TRBD2	TGTGCCAGCAGTCCCCTAGCGGGAGCAAAAGGCACCGGGGAGCTGTTTTTT	CASSPLAGAKGTGELFF
-	TRBV27	TRBJ1-3	TRBD1	TGTGCCAGCAGTCTTCGACAGGGACTCTCTGGAAACACCATATATTTT	CASSLRQGLSGNTIYF
-	TRBV11-2	TRBJ1-5	-	TGTGCCAGCGCGTTTTGGTTTCAGCCCCAGCATTTT	CASAFWFQPQHF